Below are 9 T cell receptor beta chains sequenced from a single sample in a study of OX40 agonist ivuxolimab in advanced cancers. Assay: immunoSEQ multiplex PCR; the TCRdb copy retains only in-frame clones and omits some. There are roughly 60,000 clones in the sample; more than 85% occur only once, and roughly 0.44% lies in the top ten. Sequenced material: CD4+ or CD8+ T cells sorted from blood, taken in a trial of the OX40 agonist ivuxolimab. These receptors were obtained from an adult with an advanced solid tumor such as melanoma, head and neck, liver or kidney cancer.

The chain combines TRBV14 with TRBJ2-3, with D possibly being TRBD1 or TRBD2 (5 bases each). Germline V gene sequence: CDR1 SGHDN, CDR2 FVKESK. The V and J ends lost 4 bases and 2 bases respectively, with 16 bases between them. The CDR3 consists of 16 residues. The CDR3 region has the DNA TGTGCCAGCAGCCTGGGATGGGGACCGAACACAGATACGCAGTATTTT. Translating it yields CASSLGWGPNTDTQYF.

The gene calls are TRBV6-5 and TRBJ1-3, with D maybe TRBD1 (5 bases). The germline V gene has CDR1 MNHEY and CDR2 SVGAGI. V shed 6 bases and J shed 4 bases, with 16 bases lying between them. The CDR3 is made up of 15 amino acids. CDR3 sequence reads: CASRRRGGEGNTIYF. For the CDR3, the DNA is TGTGCCAGCAGGCGCCGGGGAGGGGAAGGAAACACCATATATTTT.

The V call is TRBV7-2, the J call TRBJ2-2; D not resolved. Germline CDR1 SGHTA, CDR2 FQGNSA. The CDR3 consists of 13 residues. V shed 6 bases and J shed 6 bases, with 11 bases lying between them. The CDR3 loop reads CASRPLHAGELFF. The CDR3 DNA reads as TGTGCCAGCAGGCCCTTACACGCCGGGGAGCTGTTTTTT.

The V and J genes are TRBV14 and TRBJ2-1; D possibly corresponds to TRBD1 (6 bases). The CDR3 is made up of 17 amino acids. V was pared by 4 bases and J by 0 bases, with 16 bases between. Per the germline V gene, CDR1 is SGHDN and CDR2 is FVKESK. The CDR3 here is CASSPRRGPFSYNEQFF. CDR3 DNA sequence: TGTGCCAGCAGCCCACGCAGGGGACCGTTCTCCTACAATGAGCAGTTCTTC.

The V gene is TRBV5-1, the J gene TRBJ2-3; no firm D call. Germline lookup yields CDR1 SGHRS and CDR2 YFSETQ. V was clipped by 0 bases and J by 0 bases, with 5 bases between them. The CDR3 is 14 amino acids. The CDR3 protein is CASSLGQSTDTQYF. The CDR3 DNA reads TGCGCCAGCAGCTTGGGTCAGAGCACAGATACGCAGTATTTT. Using reference TRBV5-1 and TRBJ2-3 for the parts outside the CDR3, the full variable domain is KAGVTQTPRYLIKTRGQQVTLSCSPISGHRSVSWYQQTPGQGLQFLFEYFSETQRNKGNFPGRFSGRQFSNSRSEMNVSTLELGDSALYLCASSLGQSTDTQYFGPGTRLTVL.

The V and J genes are TRBV9 and TRBJ2-1; 11 bases map to TRBD2. Per the germline V gene, CDR1 is SGDLS and CDR2 is YYNGEE. This CDR3 contains 15 residues. The junction had 2 bases not matched to a gene; V was cut back by 3 bases and J by 3 bases. CDR3 DNA: TGTGCCAGCAGCGAGGGACTAGCGGTCTACAATGAGCAGTTCTTC. Protein sequence: CASSEGLAVYNEQFF.

V usage is TRBV30 and J usage is TRBJ1-4; 10 bases match TRBD1. CDR3 size: 14 residues. J lost 7 bases, V lost 3 bases, and 5 bases had no gene match. The V gene's germline CDR1 is GTSNPN and CDR2 SVGIG (reference sequence). Here the CDR3 reads CAWRTTGGIEKLFF. The CDR3 DNA reads as TGTGCCTGGAGGACGACAGGGGGCATTGAAAAACTGTTTTTT.

The chain carries TRBV11-3 and TRBJ2-2; 9 nucleotides align to TRBD1. V gave up 5 bases and J gave up 6 bases; unmatched junction bases: 16. The germline CDR1 and CDR2 sequences are SGHNT and YENEEA. The CDR3 runs 18 residues. The CDR3 loop reads CASSTTSGTGRLAGELFF. CDR3 nucleotides: TGTGCCAGCAGCACCACCTCCGGGACAGGGCGCTTGGCCGGGGAGCTGTTTTTT.

V gene TRBV7-2 combines with J gene TRBJ2-1, with TRBD2 matching 9 bases. Germline lookup yields CDR1 SGHTA and CDR2 FQGNSA. V lost 0 bases and J lost 9; bases outside the gene matches: 15. The CDR3 length is 18 residues. In DNA, the CDR3 is TGTGCCAGCAGCTTAGCCCTTCTCGCGGGAGGGAAGAGAAGTGAGCAGTTCTTC. It specifies CASSLALLAGGKRSEQFF.